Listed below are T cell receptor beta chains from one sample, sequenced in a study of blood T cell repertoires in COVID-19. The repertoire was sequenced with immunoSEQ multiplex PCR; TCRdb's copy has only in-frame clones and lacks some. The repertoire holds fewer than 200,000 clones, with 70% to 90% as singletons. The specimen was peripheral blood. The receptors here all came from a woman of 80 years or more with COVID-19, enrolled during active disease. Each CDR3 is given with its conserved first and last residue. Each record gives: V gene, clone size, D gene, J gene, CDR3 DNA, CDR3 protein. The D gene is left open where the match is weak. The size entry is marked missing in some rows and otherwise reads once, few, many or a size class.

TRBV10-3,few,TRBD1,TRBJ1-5,TGTGCCATCAGAGGGACAGGGAAAAATCAGCCCCAGCATTTT,CAIRGTGKNQPQHF
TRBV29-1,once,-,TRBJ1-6,TGCAGCGTCCAAACAGGGAGCGGAGGTAATTCACCCCTCCACTTT,CSVQTGSGGNSPLHF
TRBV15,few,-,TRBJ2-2,TGTGCCACCAGCAGAGACTTGAACACCGGGGAGCTGTTTTTT,CATSRDLNTGELFF
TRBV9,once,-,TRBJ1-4,TGTGCCAGCAGCCCCCAGGGAGGGGGAAGGGGTGAAAAACTGTTTTTT,CASSPQGGGRGEKLFF
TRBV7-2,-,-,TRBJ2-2,TGTGCCAGCAGCCCAGGGGTCCACACCGGGGAGCTGTTTTTT,CASSPGVHTGELFF
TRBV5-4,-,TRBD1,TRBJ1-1,TGTGCCAGCAGCTACTCGACAGGGACAAAGGCTGAAGCTTTCTTT,CASSYSTGTKAEAFF
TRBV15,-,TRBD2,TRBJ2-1,TGTGCCACCAGCAGAACGGGACTAGCGGGAGTAAATGAGCAGTTCTTC,CATSRTGLAGVNEQFF
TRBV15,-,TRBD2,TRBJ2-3,TGTGCCACCAGCAGAGACACTAGCGGTAGCACAGATACGCAGTATTTT,CATSRDTSGSTDTQYF
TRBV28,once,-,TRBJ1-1,TGTGCCAGCAGGGTCGTTATGGGGCTGGACACTGAAGCTTTCTTT,CASRVVMGLDTEAFF
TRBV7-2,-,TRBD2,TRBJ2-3,TGTGCCAGCAGCTTAGCACTAGCGGGAACCACAGATACGCAGTATTTT,CASSLALAGTTDTQYF
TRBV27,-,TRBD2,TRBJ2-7,TGTGCCAGCAGTGCAGCGGGAGTCGGCTACGAGCAGTACTTC,CASSAAGVGYEQYF
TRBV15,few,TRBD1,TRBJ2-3,TGTGCCACCAGCAGAGAGGTACAGGGGTTCGGTACAGATACGCAGTATTTT,CATSREVQGFGTDTQYF
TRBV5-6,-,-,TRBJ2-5,TGTGCCAGCAGTACCGGGGAGACCCAGTACTTC,CASSTGETQYF
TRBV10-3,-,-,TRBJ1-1,TGTGCCATCAGCCCGGGTCGGGACACTGAAGCTTTCTTT,CAISPGRDTEAFF
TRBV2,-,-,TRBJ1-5,TGTGCCAGCAGTGACGGCCCGGGAGGTCAGCCCCAGCATTTT,CASSDGPGGQPQHF
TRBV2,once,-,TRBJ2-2,TGTGCCAGCAGACTCAGGACCGGGGAGCTGTTTTTT,CASRLRTGELFF
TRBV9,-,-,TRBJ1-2,TGTGCCAGCAGCGATGGACTTAACTATGGCTACACCTTC,CASSDGLNYGYTF
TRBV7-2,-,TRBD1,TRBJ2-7,TGTGCCAGCAGCCCCGTACCGGGACAGGGCGAGCAGTACTTC,CASSPVPGQGEQYF
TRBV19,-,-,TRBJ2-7,TGTGCCAGTTCAAGACAGGTGAGCTCCTACGAGCAGTACTTC,CASSRQVSSYEQYF
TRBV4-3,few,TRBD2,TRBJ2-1,TGCGCCAGCAGCCTCGGGACTAGCGTCTACAATGAGCAGTTCTTC,CASSLGTSVYNEQFF
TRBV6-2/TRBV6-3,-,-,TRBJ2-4,TGTGCCAGCAGCACCCCCTTGGGGGGTCGGGTGGCCAAAAACATTCAGTACTTC,CASSTPLGGRVAKNIQYF
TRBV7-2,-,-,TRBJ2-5,TGTGCCAGCAGCTTAAGGCGGGGCTCGGAGACCCAGTACTTC,CASSLRRGSETQYF
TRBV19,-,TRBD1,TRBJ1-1,TGTGCCAGTGAGGGACAGGGACTAACTGAAGCTTTCTTT,CASEGQGLTEAFF
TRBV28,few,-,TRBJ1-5,TGTGCCAGCAGTTCCCGACATCCCGTGGCCCAGCATTTT,CASSSRHPVAQHF
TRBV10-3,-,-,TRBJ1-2,TGTGCCATCAGTTCCGCCAGGTTAAGCTATGGCTACACCTTC,CAISSARLSYGYTF
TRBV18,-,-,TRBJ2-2,TGTGCCAGCTCACGGGGACAGACTGGACTAGCCGGGGACGGGGAGCTGTTTTTT,CASSRGQTGLAGDGELFF
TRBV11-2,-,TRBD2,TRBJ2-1,TGTGCCAGCAGATCGCTAGCGGGATCGCCGCATGAGCAGTTCTTC,CASRSLAGSPHEQFF
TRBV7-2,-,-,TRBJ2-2,TGTGCCAGCAGCTTCCCTTTGAAGTTACGGGGCACCGGGGAGCTGTTTTTT,CASSFPLKLRGTGELFF